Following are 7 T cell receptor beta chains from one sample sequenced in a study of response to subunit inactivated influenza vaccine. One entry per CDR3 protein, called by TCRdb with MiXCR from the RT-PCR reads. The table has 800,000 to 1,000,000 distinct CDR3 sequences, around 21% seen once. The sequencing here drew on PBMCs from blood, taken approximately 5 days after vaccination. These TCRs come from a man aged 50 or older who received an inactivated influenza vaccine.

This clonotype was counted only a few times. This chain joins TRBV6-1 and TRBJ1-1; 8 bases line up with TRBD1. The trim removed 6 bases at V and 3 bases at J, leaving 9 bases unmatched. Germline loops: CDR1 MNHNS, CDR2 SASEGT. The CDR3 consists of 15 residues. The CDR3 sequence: CASSSDRDRHTEAFF. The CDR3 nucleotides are TGTGCCAGCAGCTCTGACCGGGACAGGCACACTGAAGCTTTCTTT.

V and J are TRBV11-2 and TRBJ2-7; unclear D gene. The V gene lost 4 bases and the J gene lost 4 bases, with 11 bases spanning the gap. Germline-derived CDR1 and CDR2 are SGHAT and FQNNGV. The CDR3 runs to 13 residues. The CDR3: CASSYNLLYEQYF. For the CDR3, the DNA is TGTGCCAGCAGCTACAACCTTCTGTACGAGCAGTACTTC.

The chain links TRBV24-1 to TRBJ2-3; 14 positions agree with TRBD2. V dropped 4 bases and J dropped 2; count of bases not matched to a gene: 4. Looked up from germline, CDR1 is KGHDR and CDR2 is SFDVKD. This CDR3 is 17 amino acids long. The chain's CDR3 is CATSELTSGGATDTQYF. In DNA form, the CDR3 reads TGTGCCACCAGTGAGCTGACTAGCGGGGGGGCCACAGATACGCAGTATTTT.

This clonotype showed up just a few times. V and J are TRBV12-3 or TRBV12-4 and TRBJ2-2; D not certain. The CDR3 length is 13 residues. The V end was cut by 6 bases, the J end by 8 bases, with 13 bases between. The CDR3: CASSYMNSGELFF. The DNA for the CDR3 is TGTGCCAGCAGCTACATGAACTCTGGGGAGCTGTTTTTT.

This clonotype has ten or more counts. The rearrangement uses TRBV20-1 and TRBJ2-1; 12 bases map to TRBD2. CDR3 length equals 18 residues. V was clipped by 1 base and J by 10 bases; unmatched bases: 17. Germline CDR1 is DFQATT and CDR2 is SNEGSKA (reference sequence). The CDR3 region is CSARVASGGEFRGREQFF. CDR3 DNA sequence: TGCAGTGCTAGAGTTGCTAGCGGGGGGGAATTTAGAGGAAGGGAGCAGTTCTTC.

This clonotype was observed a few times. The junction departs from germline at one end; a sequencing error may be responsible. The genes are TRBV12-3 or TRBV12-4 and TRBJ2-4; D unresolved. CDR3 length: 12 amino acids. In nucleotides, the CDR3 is TGTGCCAGCAGTTTACTAACGAACATTCAGCACTTC. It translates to CASSLLTNIQHF.

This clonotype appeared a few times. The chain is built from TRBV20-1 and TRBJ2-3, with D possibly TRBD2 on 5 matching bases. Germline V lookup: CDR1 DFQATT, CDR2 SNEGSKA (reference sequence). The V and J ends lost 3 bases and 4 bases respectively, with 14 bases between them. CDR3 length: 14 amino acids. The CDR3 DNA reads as TGCAGTGCTAGTAATGGGCTCGGGGCAGATACGCAGTATTTT. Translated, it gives CSASNGLGADTQYF.